The clone carrying this T cell receptor beta chain was counted once. Its specificity is unknown. This record belongs to a study of OX40 agonist ivuxolimab in advanced cancers. Overall study context: At doses from 0.01 to 10 mg/kg, patients were given intravenous ivuxolimab every 2 weeks. Cancers in dose escalation were hepatocellular, melanoma, renal cell and head and neck. There were three patients with partial responses, one having hepatocellular carcinoma and two cutaneous melanoma.

This table comes from immunoSEQ multiplex PCR, and its TCRdb copy is limited to in-frame clones, with some not included. In the table there are about 82,000 clones, approximately 85% of which are singletons. After removal of 7 bases from V and 2 bases from J, the junction contained 11 bases not matched to a gene. Germline CDR1 and CDR2: SQVTM and ANQGSEA. This CDR3 region has 15 residues. Overall study results and limits: The investigators did not determine what antigen specificity the expanded peripheral T cells had.

The sequence was obtained from an adult with an advanced solid tumor such as melanoma, head and neck, liver or kidney cancer. The sequences come from CD4+ or CD8+ T cells sorted from blood, collected in a trial of the OX40 agonist ivuxolimab. The genes are TRBV29-1 and TRBJ2-3; the match to TRBD1 covers 8 bases. DNA for the CDR3: TGCAGCGCCGGTGGAGGGGACAGGCCCACAGATACGCAGTATTTT. Translation gives CSAGGGDRPTDTQYF.